This T cell receptor (beta chain) was observed in a study of CD8+CD57+ T cells in acquired aplastic anemia. Study context: When averaged, DNA from sorted CD4+ and CD8+ cells came to 3.2 ug. Study-level points and caveats: Common to patients and controls were twenty-nine CD8+ CDR3 sequences.

CD8+CD57+ cell expansion, shown by flow cytometry, had occurred in the patients selected for sequencing. Among the patients, all had severe acquired aplastic anemia. Remarks on this clonotype: Antigen unknown.

The germline V and J ends were trimmed by 1 base and 5 bases, with 7 bases remaining between them. The CDR3 loop spans 13 amino acids. CDR1 is SGHTA, CDR2 FQGTGA, per germline. TCR beta VDJ combinations and CDR3 sequences were profiled from genomic DNA. TCRdb redid the calling of the reads with MiXCR, one entry per CDR3 protein. The sample has hundreds of thousands of distinct CDR3 sequences, over 25% seen once. The receptor comes from a human donor with aplastic anemia. The rearrangement uses TRBV7-3 and TRBJ2-3; D gene uncertain. The sequenced sample was sorted CD4+, CD8+, or CD8+CD57+ T cells (not recorded which) from PBMCs. CDR3 in DNA: TGTGCCAGCAGCTTAAACGTGCAAGATACGCAGTATTTT. Amino acid sequence: CASSLNVQDTQYF.